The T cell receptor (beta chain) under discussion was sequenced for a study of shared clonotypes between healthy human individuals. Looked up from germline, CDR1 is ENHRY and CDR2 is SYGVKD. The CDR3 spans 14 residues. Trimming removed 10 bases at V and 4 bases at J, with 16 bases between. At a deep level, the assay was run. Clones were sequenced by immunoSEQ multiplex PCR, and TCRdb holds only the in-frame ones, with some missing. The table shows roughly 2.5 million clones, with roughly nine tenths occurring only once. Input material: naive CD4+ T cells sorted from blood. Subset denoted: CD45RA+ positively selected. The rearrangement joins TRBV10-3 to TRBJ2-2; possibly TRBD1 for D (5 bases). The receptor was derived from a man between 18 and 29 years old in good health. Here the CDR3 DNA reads TGTGCCACCACCCAGGGCGGAGCCACCGGGGAGCTGTTTTTT. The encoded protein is CATTQGGATGELFF.